The next 8 T cell receptor beta chains were all read from a single sample in a study of T cell clonality in common variable immunodeficiency. Assay used: immunoSEQ multiplex PCR; TCRdb lists only in-frame clones, some missing. The sample presents around 57,000 clones, none singletons. The sequenced material came from peripheral blood mononuclear cells. These receptors all stem from a person aged 18 to 70 in good health.

Details on this clone: Read coverage stops 3 residues before the CDR3 terminus; the germline J gene supplies the remainder. This sample includes further DNA sequences coding for the same CDR3. The chain is built from TRBV5-1 and TRBJ2-5; TRBD2 aligns across 10 bases. Germline V gene sequence: CDR1 SGHRS, CDR2 YFSETQ. This CDR3 is built from 16 residues. V gave up 1 base and J gave up 4 bases; unmatched junction bases: 7. The CDR3 reads CASSLSVAGGGETQYF. The part of the CDR3 DNA that was read is TGCGCCAGCAGCTTGTCAGTAGCGGGAGGCGGAGAGACC.

There are many counts of this clone. The CDR3 end lies 3 residues beyond the end of the read and is filled in from the germline J gene. The genes are TRBV28 and TRBJ2-3; D tentatively fits TRBD1 or TRBD2 (5 bases each). Trimming pared 1 base from V and 2 bases from J, leaving 22 bases between. Germline V gene sequence: CDR1 MDHEN, CDR2 SYDVKM. There are 19 residues in the CDR3. CDR3 DNA (partial): TGTGCCAGCAGTTTATTCGGGCAGGGAGTACTCGCTTACACAGATACG. Translating it yields CASSLFGQGVLAYTDT. The CDR3 as a whole reads CASSLFGQGVLAYTDTQYF.

This clone has ten or more counts. The read gets to within 3 residues of the CDR3 end, and the germline J gene fills in the rest. V and J are TRBV6-2 or TRBV6-3 and TRBJ2-2; the match to TRBD1 covers 8 bases. Per germline, CDR1 MNHEY and CDR2 SVGEGT. The CDR3 has 16 amino acids. Trimming cost V 6 bases and J 3 bases; bases outside gene matches: 9. CDR3 residues: CASSLSGGADTGELFF. CDR3 DNA, as far as it was read: TGTGCCAGCAGCCTTTCAGGGGGCGCGGACACCGGGGAG.

This clone was seen at least ten times. Coverage ceases 3 residues before the CDR3 finishes, and the germline J gene fills in the end. This chain joins TRBV5-1 and TRBJ2-3; no firm D call. Trimming left V 4 bases short and J 0 bases short, with 15 bases between. Germline V gives CDR1 SGHRS, CDR2 YFSETQ. CDR3 length equals 16 residues. CDR3 bases read: TGCGCCAGCAGCCAAAGACTTGGGTCTAGCACAGATACG. This encodes CASSQRLGSSTDT. The whole CDR3 sequence reads CASSQRLGSSTDTQYF.

This clone was counted at least ten times. The sequenced CDR3 bases are TGCAGTGCTAGAGATGTGGCAAATCCTTGGAATGAG. This encodes CSARDVANPWNE. The entire CDR3 sequence reads CSARDVANPWNEQFF. The genes are TRBV20-1 and TRBJ2-1, with D hard to call. With the read ending 3 residues before the CDR3 end, the germline J gene is used to fill in that end. Germline CDR1 and CDR2: DFQATT and SNEGSKA (reference sequence). The V end lost 0 bases, the J end lost 7 bases, and 16 bases lay between the germline ends. CDR3 length equals 15 residues.

The table lists this clone with many counts. The read falls 3 residues short of the CDR3 end, and the missing part is taken from the germline J gene. This chain joins TRBV3-1 (or the pseudogene TRBV3-2) and TRBJ2-7, with D possibly being TRBD2 (6 bases). Germline V gene data show CDR1 as LGHDT and CDR2 as YNNKEL (reference sequence). The CDR3 extends over 14 amino acids. V shed 1 base and J shed 6 bases, with 13 bases lying between them. The chain's CDR3 is CASSQVPTSSEQYF. The part of the CDR3 DNA that was read is TGTGCCAGCAGCCAAGTTCCAACTAGCTCCGAG.

This clone has a count of ten or more. The CDR3 is cut off 3 residues early in the read; its end comes from the germline J gene. The V call is TRBV7-3, the J call TRBJ1-6; 7 nucleotides match TRBD1. The V gene end was trimmed by 4 bases and the J gene end by 7 bases; junction bases not matched to a gene: 4. Germline V gene lookup returns CDR1 SGHTA and CDR2 FQGTGA. The CDR3 consists of 14 residues. This chain's CDR3 is CASSSTGLNSPLHF. CDR3 DNA, as far as it was read: TGTGCCAGCAGCTCGACAGGGCTGAATTCACCC. Looking up the rest from reference TRBV7-3 and TRBJ1-6 gives the full variable domain: GAGVSQTPSNKVTEKGKYVELRCDPISGHTALYWYRQSLGQGPEFLIYFQGTGAADDSGLPNDRFFAVRPEGSVSTLKIQRTERGDSAVYLCASSSTGLNSPLHFGNGTRLTVT.

This clone was picked up many times. The CDR3 extends 3 residues past the end of the read, so its final part is completed from the germline J gene. The chain uses TRBV20-1 and TRBJ2-7, with D unresolved. CDR1 is DFQATT and CDR2 is SNEGSKA in the germline V gene (reference sequence). Deletions cut 5 bases from V and 4 bases from J, with 15 bases between. CDR3 length: 13 residues. Here the CDR3 reads CSAPARIRYEQYF. Incomplete CDR3 DNA: TGCAGTGCTCCGGCTAGGATTAGGTACGAG.